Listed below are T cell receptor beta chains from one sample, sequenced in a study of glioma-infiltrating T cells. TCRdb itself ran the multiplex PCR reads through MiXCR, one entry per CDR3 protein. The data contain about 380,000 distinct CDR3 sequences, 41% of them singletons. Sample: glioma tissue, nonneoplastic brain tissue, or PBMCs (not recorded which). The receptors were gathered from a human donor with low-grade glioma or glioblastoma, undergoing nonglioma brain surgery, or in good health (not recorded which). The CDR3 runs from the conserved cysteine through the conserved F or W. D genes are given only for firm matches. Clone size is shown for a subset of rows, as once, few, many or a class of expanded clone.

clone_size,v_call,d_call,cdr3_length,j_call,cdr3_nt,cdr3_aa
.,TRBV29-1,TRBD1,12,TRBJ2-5,TGCAGCACCGACAGGGTTGGAGAGACCCAGTACTTC,CSTDRVGETQYF
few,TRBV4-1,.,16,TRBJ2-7,TGCGCCAGCAGCCAATTGGGCGGGGAACAGGCCTACGAGCAGTACTTC,CASSQLGGEQAYEQYF
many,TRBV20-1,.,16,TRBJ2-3,TGCAGTGCTAGAGATAGGGTAGCGCAAAGCACAGATACGCAGTATTTT,CSARDRVAQSTDTQYF
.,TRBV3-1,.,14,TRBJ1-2,TGTGCCAGCAGCCCTACTGGGAGCGGTAATGGCTACACCTTC,CASSPTGSGNGYTF
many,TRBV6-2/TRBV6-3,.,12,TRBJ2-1,TGTGCCAGCAGTTACGGTATAAATGAGCAGTTCTTC,CASSYGINEQFF
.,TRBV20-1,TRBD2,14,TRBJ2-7,TGCAGTGCTAGAGAGGGCGGGAGGGTTTACGAGCAGTACTTC,CSAREGGRVYEQYF
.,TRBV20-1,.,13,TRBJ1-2,TGCAGTGCTACCGGGACTACCACCAATGGCTACACCTTC,CSATGTTTNGYTF
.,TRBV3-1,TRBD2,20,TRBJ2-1,TGTGCCAGCAGCCAGGACGAGCCGGGAGGGCCTCAAGGGCGGAACAATGAGCAGTTCTTC,CASSQDEPGGPQGRNNEQFF
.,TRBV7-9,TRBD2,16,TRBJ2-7,TGTGCCAGCAGCTTACCCCGGGCTAGCGGTACCTACGAGCAGTACTTC,CASSLPRASGTYEQYF
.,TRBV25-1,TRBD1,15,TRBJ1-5,TGTGCCAGCAGCCCACAGGGGTGGGGGGGTCAGCCCCAGCATTTT,CASSPQGWGGQPQHF
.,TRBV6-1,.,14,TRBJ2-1,TGTGCCAGCAGCCCGTCCGACAACTACAATGAGCAGTTCTTC,CASSPSDNYNEQFF
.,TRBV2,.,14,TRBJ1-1,TGTGCCAGCATCGTCACTGGGTCCGGGACTGAAGCTTTCTTT,CASIVTGSGTEAFF
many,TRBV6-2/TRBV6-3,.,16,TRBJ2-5,TGTGCCAGCAGTCGCGACCCTTCTCCACAGGGAGAGACCCAGTACTTC,CASSRDPSPQGETQYF
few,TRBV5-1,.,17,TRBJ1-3,TGCGCCAGCAGCTCCGAGGGGGGACAAAACTCTGGAAACACCATATATTTT,CASSSEGGQNSGNTIYF
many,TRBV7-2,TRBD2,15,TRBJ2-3,TGTGCCAGCAGCTCGTCTAGCGGGAGGTTGGATACGCAGTATTTT,CASSSSSGRLDTQYF
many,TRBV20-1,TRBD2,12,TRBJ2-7,TGCAGTGCCCCAGGGAGGGTCTACGAGCAGTACTTC,CSAPGRVYEQYF
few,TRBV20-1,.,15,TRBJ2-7,TGCAGTGCTAGAGATGGGGGGTCCCGCTCCTACGAGCAGTACTTC,CSARDGGSRSYEQYF
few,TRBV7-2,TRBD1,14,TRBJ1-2,TGTGCCAGCAGCTTGACAGGGGGGACCTATGGCTACACCTTC,CASSLTGGTYGYTF
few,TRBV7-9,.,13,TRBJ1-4,TGTGCCAGCAGCTTAGGAGCATATGAAAAACTGTTTTTT,CASSLGAYEKLFF
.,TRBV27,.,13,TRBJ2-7,TGTGCCAGCAGCGTAGAAGTGTTCGACGAGCAGTACTTC,CASSVEVFDEQYF
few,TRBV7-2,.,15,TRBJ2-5,TGTGCCAGCAGCTTAGGTGTCCGGCGTGTGGAGACCCAGTACTTC,CASSLGVRRVETQYF
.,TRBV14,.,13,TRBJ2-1,TGTGCCAGCAGCCAACTTCTAGCTTATGAGCAGTTCTTC,CASSQLLAYEQFF
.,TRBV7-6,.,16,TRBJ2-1,TGTGCCAGCAGCTTAGCGCAATGGGGGCCCGACCATGAGCAGTTCTTC,CASSLAQWGPDHEQFF
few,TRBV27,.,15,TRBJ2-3,TGTGCCTGCAGTTTCAACAGGATTAGGACAGATACGCAGTATTTT,CACSFNRIRTDTQYF
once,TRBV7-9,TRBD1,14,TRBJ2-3,TGTGCCAGCAGCCCCGGGACAGTCACACCTACGCAGTATTTT,CASSPGTVTPTQYF
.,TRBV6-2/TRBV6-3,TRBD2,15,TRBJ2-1,TGTGCCAGCAGTTTGGCCCAGCGGGAGCGCGATGAGCAGTTATTC,CASSLAQRERDEQLF
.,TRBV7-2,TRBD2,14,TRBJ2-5,TGTGCCAGCAGCCGACCTAGCGGTTCAGAGACCCAGTACTTC,CASSRPSGSETQYF
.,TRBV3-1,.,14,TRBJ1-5,TGTGCCAGCAGCCCCCCAGGGGCCCATCAGCCCCAGCATTTT,CASSPPGAHQPQHF
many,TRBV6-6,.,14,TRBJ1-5,TGTGCCAGCAGTTACGGGGCCCGTGGGCAGCCCCAGCATTTT,CASSYGARGQPQHF
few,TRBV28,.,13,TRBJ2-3,TGTGCCAGCAGTTCCCCTACCACAGATACGCAGTATTTT,CASSSPTTDTQYF
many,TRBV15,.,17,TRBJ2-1,TGTGCCACCCGACCGTTATACGAGGGAGGAGTCCACAATGAGCAGTTCTTC,CATRPLYEGGVHNEQFF